The 32 T cell receptor beta chains below all came from one sample that was sequenced in a study of blood T cell repertoires in COVID-19. Sequencing used immunoSEQ multiplex PCR; TCRdb keeps in-frame clones, though not all of them. The data contain some 130,000 clones, around 81% of them singletons. The sequenced sample consisted of peripheral blood. Receptors originate from a man in his forties with active or convalescent COVID-19.

This rearrangement joins TRBV11-3 to TRBJ2-3; 7 bases map to TRBD1. The CDR3 is made up of 14 amino acids. V lost 5 bases, J lost 7 bases, and 9 bases stayed unmatched. Germline values: CDR1 SGHNT, CDR2 YENEEA. The CDR3 DNA is TGTGCCAGCAGCCCGAACGGACAGGCCTATACGCAGTATTTT. Its translation: CASSPNGQAYTQYF.

In this sample, this clone turned up a few times. The chain links TRBV2 to TRBJ1-2; 7 bases are a match to TRBD1. Unmatched junction bases numbered 9, after V lost 8 bases and J lost 0 bases. CDR3 length: 15 residues. Germline V gene lookup returns CDR1 SNHLY and CDR2 FYNNEI. CDR3 bases: TGTGCCAGCGGAACCGGGACAGCTGCTAACTATGGCTACACCTTC. This translates into CASGTGTAANYGYTF.

This clone was found a few times. The chain recombines TRBV19 with TRBJ1-1; 7 bases map to TRBD1. V shed 5 bases, J shed 4 bases, and the junction held 4 bases outside the gene matches. CDR3 length: 13 amino acids. The germline gives CDR1 LNHDA, CDR2 SQIVND (reference sequence). Here the CDR3 DNA reads TGTGCCAGTAGTGCCGACAGGGCCACTGAAGCTTTCTTT. Translation: CASSADRATEAFF.

V gene TRBV7-3 combines with J gene TRBJ2-2; possibly TRBD1 for D (6 bases). Between the trimmed V and J ends, which lost 5 bases and 3 bases, there was a span of 13 bases. Germline loops: CDR1 SGHTA, CDR2 FQGTGA. The CDR3 runs 15 residues. CDR3 bases: TGTGCCAGCAGCCCCAAGGGGGTCGACACCGGGGAGCTGTTTTTT. This translates into CASSPKGVDTGELFF.

J is TRBJ2-1 and V is TRBV7-2; 7 bases match TRBD1. V was pared by 5 bases and J by 3 bases, with 7 bases of the junction left unmatched. This CDR3 is built from 15 residues. From germline, CDR1 is SGHTA and CDR2 FQGNSA. The CDR3 coding sequence is TGTGCCAGCAGCCCCAGGGGGTCAATCTACAATGAGCAGTTCTTC. This codes for CASSPRGSIYNEQFF. Full variable domain (missing parts from reference TRBV7-2 and TRBJ2-1): GAGVSQSPSNKVTEKGKDVELRCDPISGHTALYWYRQSLGQGLEFLIYFQGNSAPDKSGLPSDRFSAERTGGSVSTLTIQRTQQEDSAVYLCASSPRGSIYNEQFFGPGTRLTVL.

The CDR3 spells CASSPQEYEQYF. The CDR3 DNA reads as TGTGCCAGCTCACCCCAGGAATACGAGCAGTACTTC. The rearrangement joins TRBV18 to TRBJ2-7, with D uncertain. This CDR3 contains 12 residues. V was pared by 3 bases and J by 4 bases, with 7 bases between. Germline V gene data show CDR1 as KGHSH and CDR2 as LQKENI. The variable domain in full, completed from reference TRBV18 and TRBJ2-7, reads NAGVMQNPRHLVRRRGQEARLRCSPMKGHSHVYWYRQLPEEGLKFMVYLQKENIIDESGMPKERFSAEFPKEGPSILRIQQVVRGDSAAYFCASSPQEYEQYFGPGTRLTVT.

The rearrangement joins TRBV7-5 to TRBJ2-7; the listed D gene, TRBD1, was not tested against the DNA. TRBV7-5 represents a pseudogene. The CDR3 extends over 16 amino acids. DNA for the CDR3: TGTGTCAGAAGCTTAATAAGTCCAGGCCGCTCCTACGAGCAGTACTTC. Its protein product is CVRSLISPGRSYEQYF.

The chain is built from TRBV19 and TRBJ1-2; 9 bases agree with TRBD1. The CDR3 totals 14 residues. J was trimmed by 2 bases and V by 7 bases; bases with no gene match: 5. CDR1 is LNHDA and CDR2 is SQIVND in the germline V gene (reference sequence). The CDR3 DNA follows: TGTGCCAGTACCCTGGGACAGGGAAACTATGGCTACACCTTC. It specifies CASTLGQGNYGYTF.

This clone was observed once. This chain uses TRBV18 with TRBJ2-1, with 8 bases that match TRBD2. Looked up from germline, CDR1 is KGHSH and CDR2 is LQKENI. V shed 3 bases and J 8 bases; nucleotides not matched to a gene: 6. The CDR3 is 14 residues long. CDR3 bases: TGTGCCAGCTCACCGGCGCGGGGGGCGGATGAGCAGTTCTTC. It yields the protein CASSPARGADEQFF.

The rearrangement links TRBV6-5 to TRBJ2-1; 8 positions agree with TRBD1. CDR3 length: 15 residues. Germline loops: CDR1 MNHEY, CDR2 SVGAGI. The V and J ends lost 2 bases and 6 bases, in that order; junction bases with no gene match: 6. This CDR3 is CASSYPTGAGNEQFF. The CDR3 nucleotides are TGTGCCAGCAGTTACCCGACAGGGGCTGGCAATGAGCAGTTCTTC.

This clone was recorded once. The chain carries TRBV7-9 and TRBJ2-3; no clear D gene. The CDR3 has 15 amino acids. Between the trimmed V and J ends, which lost 0 bases and 3 bases, there was a span of 10 bases. CDR1 SEHNR and CDR2 FQNEAQ come from the germline V gene (reference sequence). In DNA form, the CDR3 reads TGTGCCAGCAGCTTAGCGCTGTCAGAAACAGATACGCAGTATTTT. It translates to CASSLALSETDTQYF.

The chain has TRBV15 and TRBJ2-5; D perhaps matches TRBD2 (7 bases). CDR3 length: 16 residues. Trimming took 2 bases from V and 1 from J, leaving 14 bases between them. The V gene's germline CDR1 is LNHNV and CDR2 YYDKDF (reference sequence). The CDR3 DNA reads as TGTGCCACCAGCAGACTAGGGGGGGCCCTCCAAGAGACCCAGTACTTC. Its protein product is CATSRLGGALQETQYF.

The V and J genes are TRBV28 and TRBJ1-1, with TRBD1 identical over 9 bases. The CDR3 extends over 14 amino acids. Looked up from germline, CDR1 is MDHEN and CDR2 is SYDVKM. J lost 6 bases, V lost 5 bases, and 7 bases had no gene match. The CDR3 here is CASSTNRGPAEAFF. CDR3 nucleotides: TGTGCCAGCAGTACAAACAGGGGGCCTGCTGAAGCTTTCTTT.

The chain combines TRBV9 with TRBJ1-1; perhaps TRBD1 as D (6 bases). V lost 3 bases, J lost 8 bases, and 11 bases lay in between. Germline V gives CDR1 SGDLS, CDR2 YYNGEE. The CDR3 runs to 12 residues. The CDR3 DNA reads as TGTGCCAGCAGCGATTTTACAGGGGAAGCTTTCTTT. Amino acid sequence: CASSDFTGEAFF.

J is TRBJ2-5 and V is TRBV9; 10 bases line up with TRBD2. There are 16 residues in the CDR3. With V trimmed by 0 bases and J by 5 bases, 7 bases remained unmatched. Germline CDR1 reads SGDLS; CDR2 reads YYNGEE. The CDR3 protein is CASSVGGTSEGETQYF. CDR3 sequence (DNA): TGTGCCAGCAGCGTAGGAGGGACTAGCGAGGGGGAGACCCAGTACTTC.

The rearrangement uses TRBV7-8 and TRBJ2-3, with a tentative D call TRBD2 (5 bases). Germline CDR1 reads SGHVS; CDR2 reads FQNEAQ. V lost 10 bases and J 2 bases, leaving 13 bases between the germline ends. This CDR3 is 13 amino acids long. For the CDR3, the DNA is TGTGCCATCAGAGGACTTTACACAGATACGCAGTATTTT. This translates into CAIRGLYTDTQYF.

The chain recombines TRBV6-2 or TRBV6-3 with TRBJ2-5; TRBD2 matches at 9 bases. The germline gives CDR1 MNHEY, CDR2 SVGEGT. The junction had 10 bases not matched to a gene; V was cut back by 0 bases and J by 5 bases. The CDR3 has 17 amino acids. This chain's CDR3 is CASSYSIGTSYGETQYF. As DNA, the CDR3 is TGTGCCAGCAGTTACTCGATCGGGACTAGCTATGGGGAGACCCAGTACTTC.

The CDR3 DNA reads as TGTGCCAGCAAACTCACAGGGTTTAGCAATCAGCCCCAGCATTTT. Its translation is CASKLTGFSNQPQHF. The V call is TRBV2, the J call TRBJ1-5, with D perhaps matching TRBD1 (6 bases). V was trimmed by 7 bases and J by 0 bases, leaving 13 bases between them. Germline V lookup: CDR1 SNHLY, CDR2 FYNNEI. CDR3 length equals 15 residues.

This clone is a singleton in its sample. The chain is built from TRBV6-5 and TRBJ2-2; D not certain. Germline V gives CDR1 MNHEY, CDR2 SVGAGI. This CDR3 spans 11 amino acids. V gave up 6 bases and J gave up 6 bases, with 5 bases separating them. Here the CDR3 DNA reads TGTGCCAGCAGCTATGCCGGGGAGCTGTTTTTT. Its protein product is CASSYAGELFF.

The chain combines TRBV5-1 with TRBJ1-2; tentative D call: TRBD1 (6 bases). The CDR3 is 13 residues long. Germline CDR1 and CDR2: SGHRS and YFSETQ. V was shortened by 4 bases and J by 4 bases, with 11 bases between the two germline ends. The CDR3 nucleotides are TGCGCCAGCAGCATGGGACAAAGCTATGGCTACACCTTC. Translation gives CASSMGQSYGYTF. Full variable domain (remainder filled in from reference TRBV5-1 and TRBJ1-2): KAGVTQTPRYLIKTRGQQVTLSCSPISGHRSVSWYQQTPGQGLQFLFEYFSETQRNKGNFPGRFSGRQFSNSRSEMNVSTLELGDSALYLCASSMGQSYGYTFGSGTRLTVV.

The chain joins TRBV4-3 to TRBJ1-3, with D possibly matching TRBD1 (5 bases). The CDR3 length is 16 residues. Deletions cut 0 bases from V and 2 bases from J, with 11 bases between. CDR1 is LGHNA and CDR2 is YSLEER in the germline V gene. The CDR3 DNA reads TGCGCCAGCAGCCAAGAGGGGGGTAGTGCTGGAAACACCATATATTTT. It yields the protein CASSQEGGSAGNTIYF.

The rearrangement links TRBV4-2 to TRBJ2-3, with 11 bases lining up with TRBD2. V was pared by 0 bases and J by 6 bases, with 5 bases of the junction left unmatched. Germline V gene data show CDR1 as LGHNA and CDR2 as YNFKEQ. The CDR3 totals 16 residues. CDR3 loop: CASSQDLAGGWDTQYF. CDR3 nucleotides: TGTGCCAGCAGCCAAGATTTAGCGGGGGGGTGGGATACGCAGTATTTT.

The rearrangement uses TRBV7-2 and TRBJ2-7; TRBD1 matches 7 bases. V dropped 5 bases and J dropped 6; count of bases not matched to a gene: 10. CDR3 length: 14 amino acids. The germline V gene encodes CDR1 SGHTA and CDR2 FQGNSA. CDR3 nucleotides: TGTGCCAGCAGCCAACAACAAGCAGGGGGCGAGCAGTACTTC. This codes for CASSQQQAGGEQYF.

V gene TRBV5-1 combines with J gene TRBJ1-5; tentatively, D is TRBD1 (5 bases). With 1 base removed from V and 4 bases from J, the gap between germline ends came to 12 bases. The CDR3 has 15 amino acids. The germline V gene encodes CDR1 SGHRS and CDR2 YFSETQ. CDR3 residues: CASSLLGRTNQPQHF. In DNA form, the CDR3 reads TGCGCCAGCAGCTTGTTGGGCAGGACAAATCAGCCCCAGCATTTT. Full variable domain (outside the CDR3, taken from reference TRBV5-1 and TRBJ1-5): KAGVTQTPRYLIKTRGQQVTLSCSPISGHRSVSWYQQTPGQGLQFLFEYFSETQRNKGNFPGRFSGRQFSNSRSEMNVSTLELGDSALYLCASSLLGRTNQPQHFGDGTRLSIL.

This chain uses TRBV19 with TRBJ1-6; TRBD1 matches 8 bases. CDR1 LNHDA and CDR2 SQIVND come from the germline V gene (reference sequence). The CDR3 covers 13 residues. The ends lost 9 bases at V and 7 bases at J; junction bases unmatched: 5. CDR3 in amino acids: CASRDRMNSPLHF. The CDR3 DNA sequence: TGTGCCAGCCGGGACAGGATGAATTCACCCCTCCACTTT.

The V gene is TRBV5-1, the J gene TRBJ1-2; 8 positions match TRBD1. Germline V lookup: CDR1 SGHRS, CDR2 YFSETQ. Trimming at V came to 4 bases and at J to 6 bases, leaving 5 bases not matched to a gene. The CDR3 contains 13 residues. CDR3 coding DNA: TGCGCCAGCAGCCACGGGACAGGTAATGGCTACACCTTC. It codes for CASSHGTGNGYTF.

V gene TRBV5-6 combines with J gene TRBJ2-7, with D possibly being TRBD1 (5 bases). The CDR3 has 15 residues. Germline V gives CDR1 SGHDT, CDR2 YYEEEE. Trimming took 4 bases from V and 0 from J, leaving 14 bases between them. The DNA of the CDR3 is TGTGCCAGCAGCCCGACCCCGGACACCTCCTACGAGCAGTACTTC. Its translation is CASSPTPDTSYEQYF.

This rearrangement joins TRBV10-3 to TRBJ1-4; D uncertain. From germline, CDR1 is ENHRY and CDR2 SYGVKD. The CDR3 length is 15 residues. V was trimmed by 0 bases and J by 7 bases, leaving 12 bases between them. The CDR3 DNA reads as TGTGCCATCAGTGAGTCCTCGGGGTTGGGTGAAAAACTGTTTTTT. Translation: CAISESSGLGEKLFF.

The V and J genes are TRBV12-5 and TRBJ2-2; 7 nucleotides line up with TRBD1. Germline trimming cut 7 bases from V and 4 bases from J; bases unmatched to any gene: 9. The CDR3 totals 15 residues. Per germline, CDR1 LGHNT and CDR2 FRNRAP. The chain's CDR3 is CASASTGSATGELFF. The DNA for the CDR3 is TGTGCTAGTGCCTCGACAGGGTCCGCCACCGGGGAGCTGTTTTTT.

The J gene is TRBJ1-2, the V gene TRBV12-5; 8 bases fit TRBD1. V gave up 1 base and J gave up 2 bases; unmatched junction bases: 3. Germline CDR1 is LGHNT and CDR2 is FRNRAP. The CDR3 is 15 residues long. The CDR3 loop is CASGLGQGWNYGYTF. CDR3 nucleotides: TGTGCTAGTGGTTTGGGACAGGGGTGGAACTATGGCTACACCTTC. The full variable domain, with the rest looked up from reference TRBV12-5 and TRBJ1-2, is DARVTQTPRHKVTEMGQEVTMRCQPILGHNTVFWYRQTMMQGLELLAYFRNRAPLDDSGMPKDRFSAEMPDATLATLKIQPSEPRDSAVYFCASGLGQGWNYGYTFGSGTRLTVV.

This sequence joins TRBV7-9 and TRBJ1-5; D unresolved. Trimming cost V 5 bases and J 8 bases, with 16 bases left between them. In germline, CDR1 is SEHNR, CDR2 FQNEAQ (reference sequence). This CDR3 is 14 amino acids long. The CDR3 spells CASSHKPGLEPQHF. The CDR3 coding sequence is TGTGCCAGCAGCCATAAACCGGGGTTGGAGCCCCAGCATTTT.

The gene calls are TRBV12-3 or TRBV12-4 and TRBJ2-1, with a tentative D call TRBD1 (6 bases). V lost 6 bases to trimming and J lost 9 bases, with 12 bases between them. The length of the CDR3 is 12 residues. The CDR3 protein is CASRVLGAEQFF. The CDR3 DNA is TGTGCCAGCAGGGTATTGGGGGCTGAGCAGTTCTTC.